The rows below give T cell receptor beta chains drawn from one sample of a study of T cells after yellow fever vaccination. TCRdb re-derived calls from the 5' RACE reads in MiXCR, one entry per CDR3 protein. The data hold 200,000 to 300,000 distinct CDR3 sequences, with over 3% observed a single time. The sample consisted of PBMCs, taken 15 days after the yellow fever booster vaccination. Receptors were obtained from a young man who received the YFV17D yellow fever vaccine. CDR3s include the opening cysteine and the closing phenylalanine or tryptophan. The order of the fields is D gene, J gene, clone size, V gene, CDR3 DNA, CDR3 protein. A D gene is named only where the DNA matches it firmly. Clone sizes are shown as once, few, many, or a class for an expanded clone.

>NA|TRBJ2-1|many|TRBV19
TGTGCCAGTAGTATAGGGTCGGGGGCCTACAATGAGCAGTTCTTC
CASSIGSGAYNEQFF
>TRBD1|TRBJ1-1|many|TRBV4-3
TGCGCCAGCAGCCAAGAGGACAGGTACGCTGAAGCTTTCTTT
CASSQEDRYAEAFF
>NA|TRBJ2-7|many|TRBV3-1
TGTGCCAGCAGCCAGGGGCCCTTCAACTCCTACGAGCAGTACTTC
CASSQGPFNSYEQYF
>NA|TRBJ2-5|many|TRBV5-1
TGCGCCAGCAGCTTAACAGACCCGGGAGAGACCCAGTACTTC
CASSLTDPGETQYF
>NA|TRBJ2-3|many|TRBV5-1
TGCGCCAGCAGCTTGGCGGGCGAAGGGGATACGCAGTATTTT
CASSLAGEGDTQYF
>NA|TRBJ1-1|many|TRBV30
TGTGCCTGGAGTGTTCCGGGGTACACTGAAGCTTTCTTT
CAWSVPGYTEAFF
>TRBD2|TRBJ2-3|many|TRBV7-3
TGTGCCAGCAGCTTTTCTAGCGGGGCAGATACGCAGTATTTT
CASSFSSGADTQYF
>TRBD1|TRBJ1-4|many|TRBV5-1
TGCGCCAGCAGCTTCCGGACAGGGGACGAAAAACTGTTTTTT
CASSFRTGDEKLFF
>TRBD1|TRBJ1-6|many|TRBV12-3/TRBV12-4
TGTGCCAGCAGTAACAGGGGATATAATTCACCCCTCCACTTT
CASSNRGYNSPLHF
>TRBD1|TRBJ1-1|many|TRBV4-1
TGCGCTACCCGACAGGGCCACATGAACACTGAAGCTTTCTTT
CATRQGHMNTEAFF